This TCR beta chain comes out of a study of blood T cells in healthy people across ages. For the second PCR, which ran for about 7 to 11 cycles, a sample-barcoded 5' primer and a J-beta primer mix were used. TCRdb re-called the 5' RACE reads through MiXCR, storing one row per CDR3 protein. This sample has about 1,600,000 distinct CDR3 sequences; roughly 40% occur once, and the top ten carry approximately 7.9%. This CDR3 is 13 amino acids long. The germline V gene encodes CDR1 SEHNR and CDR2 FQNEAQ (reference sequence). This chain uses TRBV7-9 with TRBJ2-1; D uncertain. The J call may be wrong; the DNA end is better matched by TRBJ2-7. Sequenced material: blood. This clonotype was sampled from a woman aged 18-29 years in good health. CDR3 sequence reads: CASSRARYNEQYF. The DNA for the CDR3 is TGTGCCAGCAGCCGAGCACGGTACAATGAGCAGTACTTC.